This T cell receptor beta chain was recovered during a study of T cell responses to AZD1222 COVID-19 vaccine. Study-wide points: Vaccination with two AZD1222 doses was followed by a rise in Spike-specific TCR breadth and depth.

Assay used: immunoSEQ multiplex PCR; TCRdb lists only in-frame clones, some missing. Of around 83,000 clones in the sample, about nine tenths were seen once. As concerns this clone: Antigen: not known.

V was trimmed by 7 bases and J by 3 bases, leaving 12 bases between them. This CDR3 is 13 amino acids long. The sequence came from an adult who received the AZD1222 COVID-19 vaccine. Sequences were derived from peripheral blood, sampled 28 days after the second AZD1222 dose. The J gene is TRBJ1-2, the V gene TRBV12-3 or TRBV12-4; the D gene is possibly TRBD1 (5 bases). The CDR3 DNA reads TGTGCCAGCACCCGACCAGGGTACTATGGCTACACCTTC. This codes for CASTRPGYYGYTF.